This record concerns one TCR beta chain sequence. Enrolment of Seattle patients took place during active infection, and they were followed longitudinally. Only in-frame clones appear in the TCRdb table, and some are missing; sequencing was by immunoSEQ multiplex PCR. The table has around 120,000 clones, around 91% seen once. This sample was included in a study of blood T cell repertoires in COVID-19. Germline CDR1 SNHLY, CDR2 FYNNEI. The CDR3 runs 15 residues. V lost 5 bases and J lost 7; bases outside the gene matches: 10. The TCR sequence derives from an older woman with COVID-19, enrolled during active disease. Sequencing was done on a sample of peripheral blood. V gene TRBV2 combines with J gene TRBJ1-4, with 7 bases that match TRBD1. CDR3 nucleotide sequence: TGTGCCAGCAGTATAACAGGGGCCCCGGGTGAAAAACTGTTTTTT. It encodes CASSITGAPGEKLFF.